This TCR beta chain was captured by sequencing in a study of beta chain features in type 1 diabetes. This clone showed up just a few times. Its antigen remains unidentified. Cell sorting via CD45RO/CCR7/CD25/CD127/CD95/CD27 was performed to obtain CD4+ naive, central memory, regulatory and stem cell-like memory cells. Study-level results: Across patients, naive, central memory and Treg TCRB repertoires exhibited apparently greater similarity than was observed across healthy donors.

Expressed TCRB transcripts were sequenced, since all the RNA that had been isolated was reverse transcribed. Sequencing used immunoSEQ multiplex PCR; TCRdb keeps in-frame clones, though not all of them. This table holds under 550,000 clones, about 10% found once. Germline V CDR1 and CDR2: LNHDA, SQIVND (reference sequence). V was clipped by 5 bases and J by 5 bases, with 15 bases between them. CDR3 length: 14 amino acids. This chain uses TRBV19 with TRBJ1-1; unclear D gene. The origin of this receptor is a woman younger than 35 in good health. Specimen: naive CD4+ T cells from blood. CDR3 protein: CASSYRRFITEAFF. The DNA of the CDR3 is TGTGCCAGTAGTTATCGGCGGTTCATAACTGAAGCTTTCTTT.